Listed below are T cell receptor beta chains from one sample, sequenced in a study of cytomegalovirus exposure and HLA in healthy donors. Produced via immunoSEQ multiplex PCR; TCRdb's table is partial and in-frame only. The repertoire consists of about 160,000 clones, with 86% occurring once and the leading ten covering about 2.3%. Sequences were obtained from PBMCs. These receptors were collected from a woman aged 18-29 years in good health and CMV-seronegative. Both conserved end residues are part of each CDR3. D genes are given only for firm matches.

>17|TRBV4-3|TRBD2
CASSRELLAGAPGELFF
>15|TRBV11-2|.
CASSFDSSSYNEQFF
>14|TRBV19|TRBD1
CASTPTDRGYGYTF
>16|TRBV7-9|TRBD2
CASSVLAGGRTGELFF
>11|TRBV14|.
CASSQGVLQYF
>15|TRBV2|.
CASSAPRALAPEAFF
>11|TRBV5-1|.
CASSLARELFF
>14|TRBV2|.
CASSEWYSSYEQYF
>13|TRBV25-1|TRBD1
CASSEGGQREAFF
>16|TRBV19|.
CASSTRQRTPNYGYTF
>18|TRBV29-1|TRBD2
CSVESRTSGFSSYNEQFF
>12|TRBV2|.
CASSDLTYEQYF
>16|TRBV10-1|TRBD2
CASSESGLAGMNEQFF
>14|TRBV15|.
CATSRDLGSAEAFF
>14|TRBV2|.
CASSSQRTNEKLFF
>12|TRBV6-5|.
CASSSSRDEQFF
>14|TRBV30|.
CAWSVLGRSSPLHF
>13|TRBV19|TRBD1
CASSLQGNQPQHF
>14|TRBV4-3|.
CASSQGLSRETQYF
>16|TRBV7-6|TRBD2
CASSHRLAGNTNTQYF
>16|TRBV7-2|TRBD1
CASSPYGQGESYEQYF
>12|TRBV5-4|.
CASSPPGETQYF
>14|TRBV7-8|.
CASSYPGSGNTIYF
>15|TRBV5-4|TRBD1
CASSHLNQGENGYTF
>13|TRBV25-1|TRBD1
CASTTGGRYGYTF
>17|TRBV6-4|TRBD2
CASSDTPAGGTYNEQFF
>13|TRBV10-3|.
CAIMGLSYNEQFF
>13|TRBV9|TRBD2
CASRDRTRDTQYF
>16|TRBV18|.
CASSPRRAGAAYGYTF
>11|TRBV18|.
CASSPSTEAFF
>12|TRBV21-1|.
CARLAGPNEQFF
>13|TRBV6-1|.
CATKQGVGTEAFF
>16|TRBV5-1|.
CASSLDGQRTFYGYTF
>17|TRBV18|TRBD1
CASSPLRDRGLGNTIYF
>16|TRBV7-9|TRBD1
CASSLAEGALGQPQHF
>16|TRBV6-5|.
CASSYTPFVWETEAFF
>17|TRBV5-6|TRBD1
CASSERRDRGPGGELFF
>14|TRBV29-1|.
CSVVLDRTNQPQHF
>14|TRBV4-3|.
CASSQYSGNYGYTF
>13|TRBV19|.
CASSTRGLYEQYF
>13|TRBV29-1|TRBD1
CSVPGTGLYGYTF